This T cell receptor (beta chain) was identified during a study of identical twins. CDR3 length equals 16 residues. The germline gives CDR1 MNHEY, CDR2 SMNVEV (reference sequence). Trimming took 4 bases from V and 2 from J, leaving 17 bases between them. With template switching, a universal primer site was added, and the cDNA carried unique molecular identifiers. TCRdb fed the 5' RACE reads into MiXCR, producing one record per CDR3 protein. This sample has about 340,000 distinct CDR3 sequences, with 9% to 15% found just once. This clonotype appeared a few times. The same data also went into a second study, on yellow fever vaccine responses in identical twins.

J is TRBJ1-2 and V is TRBV27; D not resolved. Material: CD8+ T cells sorted from blood. This TCR derives from a woman under 30 in good health. CDR3 bases: TGTGCCAGCAGTTCCCCTGGACGGGAACCCAACTATGGCTACACCTTC. Its protein is CASSSPGREPNYGYTF.